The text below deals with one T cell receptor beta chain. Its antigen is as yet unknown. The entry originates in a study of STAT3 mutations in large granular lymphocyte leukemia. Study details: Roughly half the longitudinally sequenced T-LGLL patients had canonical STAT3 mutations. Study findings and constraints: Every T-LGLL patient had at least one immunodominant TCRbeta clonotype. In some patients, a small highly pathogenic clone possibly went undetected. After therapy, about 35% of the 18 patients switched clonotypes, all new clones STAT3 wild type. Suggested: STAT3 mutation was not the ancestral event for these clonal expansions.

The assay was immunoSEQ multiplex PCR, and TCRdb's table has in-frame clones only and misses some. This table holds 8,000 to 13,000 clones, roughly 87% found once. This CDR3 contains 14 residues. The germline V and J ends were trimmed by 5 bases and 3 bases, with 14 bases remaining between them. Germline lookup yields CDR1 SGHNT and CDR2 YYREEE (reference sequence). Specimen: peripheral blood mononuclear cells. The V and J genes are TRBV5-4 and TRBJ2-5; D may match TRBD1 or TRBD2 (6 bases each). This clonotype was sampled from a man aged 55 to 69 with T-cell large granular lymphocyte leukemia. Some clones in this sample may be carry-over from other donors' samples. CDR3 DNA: TGTGCCAGCAGTGGAGGGGGGCTAAAAGAGACCCAGTACTTC. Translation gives CASSGGGLKETQYF.